The 3 T cell receptor beta chains below were found in one sample sequenced in a study of a mutant IDH1 vaccine in newly diagnosed glioma. The assay was immunoSEQ multiplex PCR, and TCRdb's table has in-frame clones only and misses some. Altogether around 88,000 clones are present, roughly 75% being singletons, with the ten largest covering roughly 7%. Time point described: baseline, week 1 (first vaccination visit). Specified treatment: pre-vaccination baseline after standard-of-care therapy. The starting material was PBMCs, obtained from a glioma patient treated with radiotherapy, temozolomide or both. The origin of the receptors is a man in his forties with glioma.

The chain recombines TRBV9 with TRBJ1-6; D remains unclear. The V end lost 0 bases, the J end lost 5 bases, and 9 bases lay between the germline ends. This CDR3 spans 15 amino acids. CDR1 is SGDLS, CDR2 YYNGEE, per germline. The CDR3 DNA follows: TGTGCCAGCAGCGTAGTAGGGAGAGATAATTCACCCCTCCACTTT. It translates to CASSVVGRDNSPLHF.

This clone appeared a single time. The rearrangement uses TRBV7-9 and TRBJ1-2; perhaps TRBD1 as D (5 bases). CDR3 length: 14 amino acids. Trimming shortened V by 2 bases and J by 4 bases, and 11 bases separated the two germline ends. CDR1 is SEHNR, CDR2 FQNEAQ, per germline (reference sequence). CDR3 in DNA: TGTGCCAGCAGCTTATCAGGGATGTCCTATGGCTACACCTTC. It codes for CASSLSGMSYGYTF. Full variable domain (outside the CDR3, taken from reference TRBV7-9 and TRBJ1-2): DTGVSQNPRHKITKRGQNVTFRCDPISEHNRLYWYRQTLGQGPEFLTYFQNEAQLEKSRLLSDRFSAERPKGSFSTLEIQRTEQGDSAMYLCASSLSGMSYGYTFGSGTRLTVV.

This clone was picked up a small number of times. The chain couples TRBV7-6 to TRBJ1-1; 7 bases map to TRBD1. CDR3 length: 15 amino acids. The V segment lost 5 bases and the J segment 1 base; nucleotides outside the gene matches: 7. CDR1 SGHVS and CDR2 FNYEAQ come from the germline V gene. The CDR3, as DNA: TGTGCCAGCAGCCCAGGGGGGGCGGGGAACACTGAAGCTTTCTTT. It yields the protein CASSPGGAGNTEAFF.